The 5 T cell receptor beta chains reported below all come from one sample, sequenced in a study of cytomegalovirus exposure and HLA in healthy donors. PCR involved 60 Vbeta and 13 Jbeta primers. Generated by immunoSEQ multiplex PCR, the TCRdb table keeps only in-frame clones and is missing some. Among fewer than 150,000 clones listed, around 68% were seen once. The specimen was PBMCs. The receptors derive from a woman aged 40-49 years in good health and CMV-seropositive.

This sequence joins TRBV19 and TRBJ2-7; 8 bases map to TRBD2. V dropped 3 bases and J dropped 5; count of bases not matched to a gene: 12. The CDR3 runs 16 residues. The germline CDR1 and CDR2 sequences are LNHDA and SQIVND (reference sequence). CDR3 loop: CASSIFSAGGDHEQYF. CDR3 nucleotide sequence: TGTGCCAGTAGTATTTTCTCGGCGGGAGGTGACCACGAGCAGTACTTC.

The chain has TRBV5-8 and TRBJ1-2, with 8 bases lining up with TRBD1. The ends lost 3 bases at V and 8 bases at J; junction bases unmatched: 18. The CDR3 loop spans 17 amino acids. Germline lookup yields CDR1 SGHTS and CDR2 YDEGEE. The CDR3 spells CASSSPGSGGARGGYTF. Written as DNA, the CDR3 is TGTGCCAGCAGCTCCCCAGGGTCAGGGGGCGCCCGAGGAGGCTACACCTTC.

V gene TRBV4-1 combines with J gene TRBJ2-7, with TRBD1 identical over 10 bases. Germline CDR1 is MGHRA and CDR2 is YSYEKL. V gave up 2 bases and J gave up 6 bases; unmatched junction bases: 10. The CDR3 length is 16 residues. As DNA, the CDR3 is TGCGCCAGCAGCCAACACAGACAGGGGGCGAGGGTCGAGCAGTACTTC. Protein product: CASSQHRQGARVEQYF.

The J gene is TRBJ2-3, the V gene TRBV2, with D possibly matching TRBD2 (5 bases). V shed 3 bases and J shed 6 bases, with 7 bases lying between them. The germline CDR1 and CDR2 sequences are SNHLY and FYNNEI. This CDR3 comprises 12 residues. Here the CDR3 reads CASSDRGDTQYF. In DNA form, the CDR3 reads TGTGCCAGCAGTGACCGAGGGGATACGCAGTATTTT.

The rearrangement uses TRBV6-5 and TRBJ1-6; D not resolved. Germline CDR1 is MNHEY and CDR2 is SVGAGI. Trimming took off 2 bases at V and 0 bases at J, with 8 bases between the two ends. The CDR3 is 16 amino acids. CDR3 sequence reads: CASSYGGDSYNSPLHF. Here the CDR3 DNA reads TGTGCCAGCAGTTACGGAGGAGACTCCTATAATTCACCCCTCCACTTT.